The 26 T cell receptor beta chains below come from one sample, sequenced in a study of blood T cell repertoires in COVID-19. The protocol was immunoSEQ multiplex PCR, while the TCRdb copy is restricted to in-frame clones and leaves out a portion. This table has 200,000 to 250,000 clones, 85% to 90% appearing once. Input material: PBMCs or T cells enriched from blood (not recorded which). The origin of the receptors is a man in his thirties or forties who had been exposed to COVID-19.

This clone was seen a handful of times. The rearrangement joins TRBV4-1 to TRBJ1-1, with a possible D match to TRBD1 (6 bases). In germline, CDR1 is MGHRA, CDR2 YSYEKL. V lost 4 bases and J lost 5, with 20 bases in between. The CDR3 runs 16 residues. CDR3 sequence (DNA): TGCGCCAGCAGCCCTCCCGGCGGGGGGCGCAAGACTGAAGCTTTCTTT. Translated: CASSPPGGGRKTEAFF.

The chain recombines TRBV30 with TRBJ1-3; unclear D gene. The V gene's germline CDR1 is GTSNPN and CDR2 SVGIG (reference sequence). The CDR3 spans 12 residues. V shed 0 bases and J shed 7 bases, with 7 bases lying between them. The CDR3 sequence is CAWSVGGNTIYF. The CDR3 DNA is TGTGCCTGGAGTGTAGGAGGCAACACCATATATTTT.

The CDR3 sequence is CASSPDYFQETQYF. The CDR3 DNA follows: TGTGCCAGCAGCCCCGACTATTTCCAAGAGACCCAGTACTTC. J is TRBJ2-5 and V is TRBV9, with D perhaps matching TRBD2 (5 bases). This CDR3 region has 14 residues. Trimming shortened V by 4 bases and J by 1 base, and 11 bases separated the two germline ends. CDR1 and CDR2 (germline): SGDLS, YYNGEE.

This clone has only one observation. This CDR3 is CASSRCHSGAGAPRLNTIYF. CDR3 nucleotide sequence: TGTGCCAGCAGCAGGTGTCACTCAGGTGCTGGGGCCCCGCGATTGAACACCATATATTTT. This sequence joins TRBV21-1 and TRBJ1-3; TRBD1, the table's D call, was not compared with the DNA. TRBV21-1 is shown as a pseudogene. The length of the CDR3 is 20 residues.

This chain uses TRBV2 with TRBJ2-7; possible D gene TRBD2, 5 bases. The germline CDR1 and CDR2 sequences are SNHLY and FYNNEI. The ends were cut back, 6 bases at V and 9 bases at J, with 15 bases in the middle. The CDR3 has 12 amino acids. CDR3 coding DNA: TGTGCCAGCAGAGACCTCATTGGGAGGCAGTACTTC. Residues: CASRDLIGRQYF.

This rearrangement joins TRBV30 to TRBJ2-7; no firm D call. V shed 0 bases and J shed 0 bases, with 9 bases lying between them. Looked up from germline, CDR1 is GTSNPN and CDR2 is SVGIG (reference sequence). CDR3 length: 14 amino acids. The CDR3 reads CAWSVQVSSYEQYF. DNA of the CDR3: TGTGCCTGGAGTGTACAAGTCAGCTCCTACGAGCAGTACTTC.

This CDR3 reads CASRPPGGGALKNIQYF. DNA of the CDR3: TGCGCCAGCAGACCACCGGGCGGGGGGGCCCTCAAAAACATTCAGTACTTC. The chain combines TRBV23-1 with TRBJ2-4; 9 bases align to TRBD2. TRBV23-1 is an ORF; its function is uncertain. V dropped 6 bases and J dropped 3; count of bases not matched to a gene: 12. The CDR3 covers 17 residues.

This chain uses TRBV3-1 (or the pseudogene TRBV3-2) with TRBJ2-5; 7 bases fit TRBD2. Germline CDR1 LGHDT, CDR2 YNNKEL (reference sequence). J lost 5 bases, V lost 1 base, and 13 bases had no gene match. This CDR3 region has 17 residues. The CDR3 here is CASSQGWASGKGETQYF. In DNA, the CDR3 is TGTGCCAGCAGCCAAGGCTGGGCTAGCGGAAAAGGGGAGACCCAGTACTTC.

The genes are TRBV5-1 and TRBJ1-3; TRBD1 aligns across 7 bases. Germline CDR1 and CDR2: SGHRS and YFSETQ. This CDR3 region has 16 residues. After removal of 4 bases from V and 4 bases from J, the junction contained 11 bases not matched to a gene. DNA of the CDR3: TGCGCCAGCAGCCTAACCACAACAGGGGTCGGAAACACCATATATTTT. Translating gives CASSLTTTGVGNTIYF. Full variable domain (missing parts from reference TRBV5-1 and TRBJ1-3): KAGVTQTPRYLIKTRGQQVTLSCSPISGHRSVSWYQQTPGQGLQFLFEYFSETQRNKGNFPGRFSGRQFSNSRSEMNVSTLELGDSALYLCASSLTTTGVGNTIYFGEGSWLTVV.

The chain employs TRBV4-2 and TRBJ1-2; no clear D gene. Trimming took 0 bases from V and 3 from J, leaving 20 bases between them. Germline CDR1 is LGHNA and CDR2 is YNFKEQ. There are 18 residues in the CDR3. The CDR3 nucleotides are TGTGCCAGCAGCCAAGAAGCAGCCCACAGTCTTCAACACTATGGCTACACCTTC. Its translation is CASSQEAAHSLQHYGYTF.

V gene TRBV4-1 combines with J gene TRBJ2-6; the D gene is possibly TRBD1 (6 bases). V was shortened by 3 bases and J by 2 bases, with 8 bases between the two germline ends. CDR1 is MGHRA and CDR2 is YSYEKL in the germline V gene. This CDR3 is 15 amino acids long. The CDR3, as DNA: TGCGCCAGCAGCCAGCCAGGGGCTGGGGCCAACGTCCTGACTTTC. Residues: CASSQPGAGANVLTF.

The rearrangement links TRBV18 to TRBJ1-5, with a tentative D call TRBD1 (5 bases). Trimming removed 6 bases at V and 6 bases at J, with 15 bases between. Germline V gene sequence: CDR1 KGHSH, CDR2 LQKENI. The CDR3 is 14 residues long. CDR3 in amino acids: CASSLGVEGQPQHF. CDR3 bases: TGTGCCAGCTCGTTAGGGGTGGAAGGTCAGCCCCAGCATTTT. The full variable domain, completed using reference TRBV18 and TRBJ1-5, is NAGVMQNPRHLVRRRGQEARLRCSPMKGHSHVYWYRQLPEEGLKFMVYLQKENIIDESGMPKERFSAEFPKEGPSILRIQQVVRGDSAAYFCASSLGVEGQPQHFGDGTRLSIL.

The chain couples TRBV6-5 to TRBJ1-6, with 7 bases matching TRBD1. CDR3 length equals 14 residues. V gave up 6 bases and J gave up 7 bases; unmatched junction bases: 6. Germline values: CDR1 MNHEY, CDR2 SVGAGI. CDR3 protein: CASRAGTENSPLHF. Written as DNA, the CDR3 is TGTGCCAGCAGAGCCGGGACAGAGAATTCACCCCTCCACTTT.

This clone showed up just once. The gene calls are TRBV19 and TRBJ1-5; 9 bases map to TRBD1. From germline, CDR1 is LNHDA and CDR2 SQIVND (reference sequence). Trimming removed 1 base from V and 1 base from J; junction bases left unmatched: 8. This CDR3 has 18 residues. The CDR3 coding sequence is TGTGCCAGTAGTATAGGGACAGGGGCCTCTACGAGCAATCAGCCCCAGCATTTT. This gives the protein CASSIGTGASTSNQPQHF. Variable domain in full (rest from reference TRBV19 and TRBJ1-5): DGGITQSPKYLFRKEGQNVTLSCEQNLNHDAMYWYRQDPGQGLRLIYYSQIVNDFQKGDIAEGYSVSREKKESFPLTVTSAQKNPTAFYLCASSIGTGASTSNQPQHFGDGTRLSIL.

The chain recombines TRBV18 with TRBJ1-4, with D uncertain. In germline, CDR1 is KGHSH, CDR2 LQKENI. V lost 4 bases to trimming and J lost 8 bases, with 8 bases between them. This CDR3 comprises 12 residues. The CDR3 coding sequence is TGTGCCAGCTCACTCCGGGAGGAAAAACTGTTTTTT. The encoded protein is CASSLREEKLFF.

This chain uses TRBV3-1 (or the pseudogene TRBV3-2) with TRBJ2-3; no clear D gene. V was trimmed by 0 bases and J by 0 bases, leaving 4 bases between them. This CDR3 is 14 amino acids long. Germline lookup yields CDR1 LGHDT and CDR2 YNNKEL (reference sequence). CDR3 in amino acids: CASSQDTSTDTQYF. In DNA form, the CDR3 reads TGTGCCAGCAGCCAAGATACTAGCACAGATACGCAGTATTTT.

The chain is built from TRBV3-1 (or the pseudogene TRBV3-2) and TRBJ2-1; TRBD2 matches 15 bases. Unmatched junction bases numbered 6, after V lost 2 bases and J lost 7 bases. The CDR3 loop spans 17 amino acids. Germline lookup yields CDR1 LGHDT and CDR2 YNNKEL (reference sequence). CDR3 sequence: CASSQPQGLAGGNEQFF. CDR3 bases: TGTGCCAGCAGCCAACCCCAGGGACTAGCGGGGGGTAATGAGCAGTTCTTC.

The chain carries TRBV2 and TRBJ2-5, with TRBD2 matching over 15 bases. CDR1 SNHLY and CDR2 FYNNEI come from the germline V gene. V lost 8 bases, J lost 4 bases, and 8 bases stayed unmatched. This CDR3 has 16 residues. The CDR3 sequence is CASAGTSGGRIETQYF. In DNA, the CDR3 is TGTGCCAGCGCCGGGACTAGCGGGGGGCGTATAGAGACCCAGTACTTC.

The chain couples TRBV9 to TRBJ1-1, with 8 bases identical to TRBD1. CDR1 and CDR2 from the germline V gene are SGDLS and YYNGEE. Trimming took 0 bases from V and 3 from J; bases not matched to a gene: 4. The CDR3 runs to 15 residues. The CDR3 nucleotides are TGTGCCAGCAGCGTAGACGGACAGGGTTACACTGAAGCTTTCTTT. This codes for CASSVDGQGYTEAFF.

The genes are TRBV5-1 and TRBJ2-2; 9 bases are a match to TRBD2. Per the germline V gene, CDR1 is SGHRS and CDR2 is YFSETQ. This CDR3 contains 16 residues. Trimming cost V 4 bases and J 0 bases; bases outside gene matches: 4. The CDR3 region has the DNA TGCGCCAGCAGCCTTGTAGCGGGAGCGAACACCGGGGAGCTGTTTTTT. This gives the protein CASSLVAGANTGELFF. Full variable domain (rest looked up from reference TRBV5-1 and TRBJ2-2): KAGVTQTPRYLIKTRGQQVTLSCSPISGHRSVSWYQQTPGQGLQFLFEYFSETQRNKGNFPGRFSGRQFSNSRSEMNVSTLELGDSALYLCASSLVAGANTGELFFGEGSRLTVL.

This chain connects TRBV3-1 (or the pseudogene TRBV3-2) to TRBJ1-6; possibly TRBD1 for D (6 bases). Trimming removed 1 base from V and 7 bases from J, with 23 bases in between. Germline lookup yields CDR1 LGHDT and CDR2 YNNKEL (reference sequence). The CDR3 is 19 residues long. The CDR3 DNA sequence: TGTGCCAGCAGCCAAGTTACGAGAGGGGGATCCCCTATAAATTCACCCCTCCACTTT. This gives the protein CASSQVTRGGSPINSPLHF.

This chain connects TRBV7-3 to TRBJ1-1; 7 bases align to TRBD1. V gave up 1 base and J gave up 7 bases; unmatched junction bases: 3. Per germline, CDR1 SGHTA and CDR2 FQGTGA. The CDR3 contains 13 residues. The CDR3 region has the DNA TGTGCCAGCAGCTTAAATCCAGGGGGTGAAGCTTTCTTT. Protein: CASSLNPGGEAFF.

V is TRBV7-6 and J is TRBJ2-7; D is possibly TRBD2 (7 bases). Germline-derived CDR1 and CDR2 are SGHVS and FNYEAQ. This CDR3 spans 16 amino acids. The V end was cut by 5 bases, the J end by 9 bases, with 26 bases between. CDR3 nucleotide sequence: TGTGCCAGCAGCCCCCAAGAGAGGGGGGGGGAGCTCGTGCAGTACTTC. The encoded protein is CASSPQERGGELVQYF.

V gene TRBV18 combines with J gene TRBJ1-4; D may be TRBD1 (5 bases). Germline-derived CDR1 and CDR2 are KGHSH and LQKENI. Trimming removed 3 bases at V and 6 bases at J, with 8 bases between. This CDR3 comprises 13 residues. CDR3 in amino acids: CASSPLRDEKLFF. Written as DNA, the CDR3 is TGTGCCAGCTCACCCCTCAGGGATGAAAAACTGTTTTTT.

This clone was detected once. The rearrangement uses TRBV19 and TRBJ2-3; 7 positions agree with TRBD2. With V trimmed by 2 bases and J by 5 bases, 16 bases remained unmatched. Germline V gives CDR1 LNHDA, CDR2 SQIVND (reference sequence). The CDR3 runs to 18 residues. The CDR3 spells CASSIPTGSIWEGDTQYF. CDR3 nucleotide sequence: TGTGCCAGTAGTATACCGACCGGGTCCATTTGGGAGGGAGATACGCAGTATTTT.

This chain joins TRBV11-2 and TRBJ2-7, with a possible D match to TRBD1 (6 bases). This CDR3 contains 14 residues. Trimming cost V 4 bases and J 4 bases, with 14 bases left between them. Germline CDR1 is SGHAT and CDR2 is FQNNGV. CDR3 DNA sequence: TGTGCCAGCAGCTCCCAACGGGACACTTACGAGCAGTACTTC. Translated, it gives CASSSQRDTYEQYF.